Sequencing of this T cell receptor beta chain was carried out in a study of human T cells and chemical hapten exposure. For the study at large: Mostly female, the patients presented with alopecia areata, totalis or universalis.

TCRdb reanalysed the RACE reads using MiXCR and keeps one entry per CDR3 protein. The repertoire holds over 100,000 distinct CDR3 sequences, 9.2% seen once, with more than 3% in the top ten. Time point here: patch test 2, 6 weeks after DPC sensitization. Treatment noted: therapeutic diphenylcyclopropenone sensitization with weekly scalp DPC. Sequenced here: whole blood, sampled in connection with sensitization to the hapten diphenylcyclopropenone (DPC). The TCR originated in a woman between 35 and 50 years old with alopecia areata. Some clones in this sample may be carry-over from other donors' samples.

Here the CDR3 DNA reads TGTGCCAGTCACCCCTACACCCCAGACAGGGCGAGCCAAGCTTTCTTT. Encoded protein: CASHPYTPDRASQAFF. The genes are TRBV19 and TRBJ1-1; TRBD1 matches 7 bases. Germline assignment: CDR1 LNHDA and CDR2 SQIVND (reference sequence). Trimming took 8 bases from V and 9 from J; bases not matched to a gene: 21. This CDR3 is 16 amino acids long. Combining the CDR3 with reference TRBV19 and TRBJ1-1 gives the whole variable domain DGGITQSPKYLFRKEGQNVTLSCEQNLNHDAMYWYRQDPGQGLRLIYYSQIVNDFQKGDIAEGYSVSREKKESFPLTVTSAQKNPTAFYLCASHPYTPDRASQAFFGQGTRLTVV.